This TCR beta chain appears in the sequencing data of a study of blood T cell repertoires in COVID-19. Across the study: Samples representing acute and convalescent COVID-19 were sourced from the United States, Italy and Spain.

Trimming shortened V by 3 bases and J by 4 bases, and 19 bases separated the two germline ends. This CDR3 has 17 residues. Germline V gives CDR1 SGDLS, CDR2 YYNGEE. Here immunoSEQ multiplex PCR was the method, and the copy in TCRdb shows in-frame clones only, minus some. The table includes under 350,000 clones, around nine tenths detected once. This TCR was recovered from a woman in her twenties or thirties with COVID-19, enrolled during active disease. The specimen was peripheral blood. The chain recombines TRBV9 with TRBJ2-2; tentatively, D is TRBD2 (6 bases). The CDR3 region has the DNA TGTGCCAGCAGCGGAGAGGTCATCGGGAGCGTCACCGGGGAGCTGTTTTTT. Translated: CASSGEVIGSVTGELFF.